This T cell receptor beta chain is drawn from a study of Ad26.COV2.S vaccination and SARS-CoV-2 variants. Findings and limits, study-wide: The study found similar non-spike TCR breadth in vaccine and placebo recipients. Analytic work on TCR breadth and depth might have understated the full extent of total T cell responses.

The V segment lost 1 base and the J segment 7 bases; nucleotides outside the gene matches: 10. Looked up from germline, CDR1 is LGHDT and CDR2 is YNNKEL (reference sequence). The CDR3 covers 17 residues. Sequencing was performed with immunoSEQ multiplex PCR; in TCRdb, only in-frame clones are kept and a portion is missing. This repertoire shows approximately 400,000 clones, about 90% found once; its top ten account for under 5%. Comment on this clone: Antigen unknown.

Specimen: peripheral blood, collected after recovery from COVID-19. The clonotype was recovered from a human donor who had recovered from COVID-19. The genes are TRBV3-1 (or the pseudogene TRBV3-2) and TRBJ2-1, with TRBD2 matching over 10 bases. CDR3 in amino acids: CASSQGVGAGGPNEQFF. The CDR3 DNA sequence: TGTGCCAGCAGCCAAGGTGTTGGAGCGGGGGGGCCAAATGAGCAGTTCTTC.